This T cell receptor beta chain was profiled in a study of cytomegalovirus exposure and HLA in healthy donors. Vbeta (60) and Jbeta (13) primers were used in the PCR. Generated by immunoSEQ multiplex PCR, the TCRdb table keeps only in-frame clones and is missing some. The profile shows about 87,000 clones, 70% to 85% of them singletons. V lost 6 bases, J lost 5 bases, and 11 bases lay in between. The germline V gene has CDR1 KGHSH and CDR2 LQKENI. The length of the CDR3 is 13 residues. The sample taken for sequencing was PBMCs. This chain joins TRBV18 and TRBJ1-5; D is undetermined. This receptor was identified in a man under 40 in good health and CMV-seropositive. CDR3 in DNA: TGTGCCAGCTCCGGGATGGTTGATCAGCCCCAGCATTTT. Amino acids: CASSGMVDQPQHF. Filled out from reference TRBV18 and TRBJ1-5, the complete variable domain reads NAGVMQNPRHLVRRRGQEARLRCSPMKGHSHVYWYRQLPEEGLKFMVYLQKENIIDESGMPKERFSAEFPKEGPSILRIQQVVRGDSAAYFCASSGMVDQPQHFGDGTRLSIL.